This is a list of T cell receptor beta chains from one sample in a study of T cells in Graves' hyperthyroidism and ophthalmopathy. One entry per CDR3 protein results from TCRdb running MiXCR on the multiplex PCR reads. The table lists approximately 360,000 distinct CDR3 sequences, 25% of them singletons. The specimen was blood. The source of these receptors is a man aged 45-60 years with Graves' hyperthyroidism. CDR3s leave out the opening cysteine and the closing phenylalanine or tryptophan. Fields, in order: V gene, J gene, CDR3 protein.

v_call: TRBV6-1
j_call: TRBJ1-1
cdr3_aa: ASNLQGIFAEAF

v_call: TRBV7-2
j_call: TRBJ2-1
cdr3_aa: ASQLRGPSYNEQF

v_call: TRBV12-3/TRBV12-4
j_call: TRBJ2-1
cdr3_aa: ASSLRGGNYNEQF

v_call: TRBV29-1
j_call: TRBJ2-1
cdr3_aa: SVAGGRHEQF

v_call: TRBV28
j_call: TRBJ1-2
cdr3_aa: ASRLGQGFGYT

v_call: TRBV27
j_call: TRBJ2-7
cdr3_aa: ASSSSEGVSEQY

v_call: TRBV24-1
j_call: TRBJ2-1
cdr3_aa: ATSGRLGREGRINEQF

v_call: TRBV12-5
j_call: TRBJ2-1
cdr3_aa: ASGSYTTSRYNEQF

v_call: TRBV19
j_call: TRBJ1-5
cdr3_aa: ASRMSRDSNQPQH

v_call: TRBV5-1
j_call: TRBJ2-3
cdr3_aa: ASTSEGGADTQY

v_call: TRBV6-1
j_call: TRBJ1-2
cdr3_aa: ASRTTGTGYSYGYT

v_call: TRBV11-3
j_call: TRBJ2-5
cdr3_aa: ASSSRDSLGTQY

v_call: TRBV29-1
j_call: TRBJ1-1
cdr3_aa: SGCVGMNTEAF

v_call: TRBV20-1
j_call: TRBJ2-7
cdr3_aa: SARDAGGLEQY

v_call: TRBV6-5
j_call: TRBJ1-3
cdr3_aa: ASSSREVGNTIY

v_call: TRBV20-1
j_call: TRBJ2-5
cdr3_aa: SAMTSGGLQETQY

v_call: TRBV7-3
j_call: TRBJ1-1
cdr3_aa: ASRETVHTEAF

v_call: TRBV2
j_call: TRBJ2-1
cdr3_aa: ASSESGYNEQF

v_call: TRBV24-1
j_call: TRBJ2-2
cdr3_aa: ATSRTSGNTGELF

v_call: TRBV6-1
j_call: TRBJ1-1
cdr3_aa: ASSLGPNTEAF

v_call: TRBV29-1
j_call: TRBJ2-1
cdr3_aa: STRRDGNEQF

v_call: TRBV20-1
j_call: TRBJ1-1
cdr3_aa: SARVDRATDEAF

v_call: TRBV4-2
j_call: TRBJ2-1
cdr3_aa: ASSQLSGTSGRYEQF

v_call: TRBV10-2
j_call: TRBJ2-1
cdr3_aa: ASSDLRLGEQF